The 21 T cell receptor beta chains listed next were all sequenced from one sample in a study of T cells in Graves' hyperthyroidism and ophthalmopathy. It was RNA transcripts that yielded the amplified TCR beta CDR3 regions. An initial round of RT-PCR targeting the TCR CDR3 relied on the HTBI primer set. Using its own MiXCR run on the multiplex PCR reads, TCRdb lists one record per CDR3 protein. The profile covers 730,000 or so distinct CDR3 sequences, with over 15% appearing a single time and 15% to 20% taken by the ten largest. The sample taken for sequencing was blood. Receptors originate from a woman between 45 and 60 years old with Graves' hyperthyroidism that later progressed to Graves' ophthalmopathy.

This clonotype was picked up many times. The chain combines TRBV3-1 with TRBJ2-1, with 7 nucleotides matching TRBD1. The germline gives CDR1 LGHDT, CDR2 YNNKEL (reference sequence). This CDR3 comprises 16 residues. The trim removed 2 bases at V and 9 bases at J, leaving 13 bases unmatched. The DNA of the CDR3 is TGTGCCAGCAGCCAAACAGACAGGGTAGTATACGGTGAGCAGTTCTTC. This codes for CASSQTDRVVYGEQFF.

This clonotype was recorded at least ten times. V is TRBV12-3 or TRBV12-4 and J is TRBJ1-2, with 9 positions matching TRBD1. V shed 6 bases, J shed 8 bases, and the junction held 7 bases outside the gene matches. The CDR3 is 13 residues long. The CDR3 spells CASSAGTGLGYTF. The CDR3 DNA follows: TGTGCCAGCAGCGCCGGGACAGGGCTGGGCTACACCTTC.

The chain joins TRBV5-4 to TRBJ2-7; 7 bases align to TRBD1. The CDR3 spans 15 residues. The junction had 9 bases not matched to a gene; V was cut back by 4 bases and J by 2 bases. Germline lookup yields CDR1 SGHNT and CDR2 YYREEE (reference sequence). The CDR3 loop reads CASSPGQYVTYEQYF. CDR3 nucleotides: TGTGCCAGCAGCCCGGGACAGTACGTAACCTACGAGCAGTACTTC.

J is TRBJ1-6 and V is TRBV20-1; TRBD1 might be the D (6 bases). V dropped 6 bases and J dropped 6 bases, with 15 bases sitting between them. Germline-derived CDR1 and CDR2 are DFQATT and SNEGSKA (reference sequence). This CDR3 is built from 14 residues. The CDR3 DNA sequence: TGCAGTGCCAGCCATGGACAGAGTAATTCACCCCTCCACTTT. It encodes CSASHGQSNSPLHF.

Written as DNA, the CDR3 is TGTGCCAGCAGCGAAGGGACAGACATGTTTTTT. This gives the protein CASSEGTDMFF. The V gene is TRBV12-3 or TRBV12-4, the J gene TRBJ1-4, with 7 bases matching TRBD1. The CDR3 length is 11 residues. V trimming: 6 bases; J trimming: 15 bases; junction bases outside the gene matches: 7.

This clonotype came up many times. The V gene is TRBV5-6, the J gene TRBJ1-5; 8 bases are a match to TRBD1. From germline, CDR1 is SGHDT and CDR2 YYEEEE. V dropped 5 bases and J dropped 2; count of bases not matched to a gene: 6. The CDR3 is 15 residues long. The CDR3 here is CASSGQGGRNQPQHF. The CDR3 nucleotides read TGTGCCAGCAGTGGACAGGGCGGGCGCAATCAGCCCCAGCATTTT.

This clonotype occurred a few times. The J gene is TRBJ2-2, the V gene TRBV6-5; TRBD2 matches 10 bases. Looked up from germline, CDR1 is MNHEY and CDR2 is SVGAGI. The CDR3 runs 16 residues. V lost 2 bases to trimming and J lost 5 bases; unmatched junction nucleotides: 5. The CDR3 coding sequence is TGTGCCAGCAGTTACACCACTAGCGGGGCAACCGGGGAGCTGTTTTTT. Translated: CASSYTTSGATGELFF.

In this sample, this clonotype turned up many times. The rearrangement joins TRBV11-2 to TRBJ2-3; 7 nucleotides line up with TRBD1. Germline V gene lookup returns CDR1 SGHAT and CDR2 FQNNGV. V shed 2 bases, J shed 2 bases, and the junction held 7 bases outside the gene matches. The CDR3 contains 16 residues. The CDR3 here is CASSLTWTGYTDTQYF. In nucleotides, the CDR3 is TGTGCCAGCAGCTTAACATGGACAGGTTACACAGATACGCAGTATTTT.

This clonotype was observed at least ten times. The V gene is TRBV12-3 or TRBV12-4, the J gene TRBJ1-5, with TRBD1 as a possible D gene (6 bases). The CDR3 length is 17 residues. The ends were cut back, 3 bases at V and 7 bases at J, with 22 bases in the middle. The DNA for the CDR3 is TGTGCCAGCAGTTTTGGGGCAGGGGAGGGTGGCGGACAGCCCCAGCATTTT. Translated: CASSFGAGEGGGQPQHF.

This clonotype was seen a few times. CDR3 DNA sequence: TGTGCCAGCAGCGTAGGCTCGACCCTCTACAATGAGCAGTTCTTC. Encoded protein: CASSVGSTLYNEQFF. The chain has TRBV9 and TRBJ2-1; D ambiguous. CDR3 length equals 15 residues. Trimming took 0 bases from V and 3 from J, leaving 10 bases between them. Germline V CDR1 and CDR2: SGDLS, YYNGEE.

The rearrangement joins TRBV11-2 to TRBJ1-2, with 8 bases lining up with TRBD1. Per germline, CDR1 SGHAT and CDR2 FQNNGV. V was pared by 4 bases and J by 6 bases, with 7 bases of the junction left unmatched. The CDR3 spans 14 residues. The CDR3 DNA is TGTGCCAGCAGCTGGCAACAGGGGGAGGATGGCTACACCTTC. This gives the protein CASSWQQGEDGYTF.

This clonotype has at least ten counts. The chain joins TRBV27 to TRBJ2-7; perhaps TRBD2 as D (6 bases). V lost 8 bases, J lost 3 bases, and 17 bases lay in between. This CDR3 region has 14 residues. Germline loops: CDR1 MNHEY, CDR2 SMNVEV (reference sequence). CDR3 loop: CASGLGGYYYEQYF. DNA of the CDR3: TGTGCCAGCGGGTTGGGAGGCTATTACTACGAGCAGTACTTC.

This clonotype was counted ten times or more. Here the CDR3 reads CSARERGVNTEAFF. The CDR3 region has the DNA TGCAGTGCCAGGGAGCGGGGGGTGAACACTGAAGCTTTCTTT. This chain joins TRBV20-1 and TRBJ1-1; D perhaps matches TRBD1 (5 bases). The germline V gene has CDR1 DFQATT and CDR2 SNEGSKA (reference sequence). V lost 6 bases, J lost 0 bases, and 14 bases lay in between. The CDR3 covers 14 residues.

J is TRBJ2-1 and V is TRBV7-9; the D gene is possibly TRBD1 (5 bases). CDR3 length equals 16 residues. Per germline, CDR1 SEHNR and CDR2 FQNEAQ (reference sequence). The V end lost 4 bases, the J end lost 1 base, and 14 bases lay between the germline ends. The CDR3 sequence: CASSYMTVLSYNEQFF. The CDR3 DNA sequence: TGTGCCAGCAGCTACATGACAGTTCTTTCCTACAATGAGCAGTTCTTC. Full variable domain (rest looked up from reference TRBV7-9 and TRBJ2-1): DTGVSQNPRHKITKRGQNVTFRCDPISEHNRLYWYRQTLGQGPEFLTYFQNEAQLEKSRLLSDRFSAERPKGSFSTLEIQRTEQGDSAMYLCASSYMTVLSYNEQFFGPGTRLTVL.

The table lists this clonotype with many counts. This chain uses TRBV2 with TRBJ2-2, with 8 bases fitting TRBD1. The CDR3 has 15 amino acids. CDR1 and CDR2 (germline): SNHLY, FYNNEI. The trim removed 8 bases at V and 7 bases at J, leaving 12 bases unmatched. The CDR3 sequence: CASSPEQGASGELFF. CDR3 in DNA: TGTGCCAGCTCCCCGGAGCAGGGGGCAAGCGGGGAGCTGTTTTTT.

The chain recombines TRBV7-9 with TRBJ1-1; maybe TRBD1 (6 bases). V was cut by 5 bases and J by 1 base, with 14 bases left in between. The V gene's germline CDR1 is SEHNR and CDR2 FQNEAQ (reference sequence). CDR3 size: 15 residues. For the CDR3, the DNA is TGTGCCAGCAGCCAGTTTGGGGGCGGGAACACTGAAGCTTTCTTT. Its translation: CASSQFGGGNTEAFF. Together with reference TRBV7-9 and TRBJ1-1, the CDR3 gives the full variable domain: DTGVSQNPRHKITKRGQNVTFRCDPISEHNRLYWYRQTLGQGPEFLTYFQNEAQLEKSRLLSDRFSAERPKGSFSTLEIQRTEQGDSAMYLCASSQFGGGNTEAFFGQGTRLTVV.

The V gene is TRBV4-1, the J gene TRBJ1-5; D is ambiguous. Deletions cut 5 bases from V and 0 bases from J, with 14 bases between. This CDR3 contains 16 residues. Per the germline V gene, CDR1 is MGHRA and CDR2 is YSYEKL. Here the CDR3 DNA reads TGCGCCAGCAGCGAAGTTTCCGGGTATAGCAATCAGCCCCAGCATTTT. It encodes CASSEVSGYSNQPQHF.

This clonotype was counted ten times or more. This chain connects TRBV24-1 to TRBJ1-1; 9 bases map to TRBD1. CDR3 size: 15 residues. With V trimmed by 8 bases and J by 4 bases, 10 bases remained unmatched. CDR1 and CDR2 (germline): KGHDR, SFDVKD. The CDR3 DNA sequence: TGTGCCACCACCTCTGGGACAGGGCTGGGCACTGAAGCTTTCTTT. Protein product: CATTSGTGLGTEAFF.

V gene TRBV29-1 combines with J gene TRBJ2-7; the D gene could be TRBD1 or TRBD2 (5 bases each). The CDR3 loop spans 12 amino acids. Germline CDR1 is SQVTM and CDR2 is ANQGSEA. With 8 bases removed from V and 6 bases from J, the gap between germline ends came to 17 bases. Here the CDR3 reads CSLRDGTSEQYF. In DNA form, the CDR3 reads TGCAGCCTTCGTGATGGGACGTCCGAGCAGTACTTC.

Ten or more counts support this clonotype. The chain carries TRBV11-2 and TRBJ2-1; no definite D call. There are 16 residues in the CDR3. V dropped 0 bases and J dropped 2 bases, with 11 bases sitting between them. Germline CDR1 SGHAT, CDR2 FQNNGV. In nucleotides, the CDR3 is TGTGCCAGCAGCTTAGATCCCGGGCAACCCTACAATGAGCAGTTCTTC. Amino acid sequence: CASSLDPGQPYNEQFF.

CDR3 protein: CSASSLVAPETQYF. The CDR3 DNA reads as TGCAGTGCCAGCAGTTTGGTAGCTCCAGAGACCCAGTACTTC. The V gene is TRBV20-1, the J gene TRBJ2-5; D is uncertain. V was cut by 6 bases and J by 4 bases, with 18 bases left in between. CDR3 size: 14 residues. Germline values: CDR1 DFQATT, CDR2 SNEGSKA (reference sequence).